Presented here are 28 T cell receptor beta chains from one specimen sequenced in a study of T cell repertoires and HLA-DP antigens. The assay was immunoSEQ multiplex PCR, and TCRdb's table has in-frame clones only and misses some. The sample lists approximately 90,000 clones, roughly nine tenths seen once, with 1.5% to 2% in the top ten. These receptors are not linked to any known antigen. The sample consisted of CD4+ T cells from PBMCs. Receptors were obtained from a man aged 45-65 years in good health and CMV-seronegative.

CDR3 DNA: TGTGCCAGCAGCTTAGGTTCTCATTTGAACACCGGGGAGCTGTTTTTT. Amino acids: CASSLGSHLNTGELFF. The V gene is TRBV7-6, the J gene TRBJ2-2; D remains ambiguous. CDR1 and CDR2 (germline): SGHVS, FNYEAQ. V lost 1 base, J lost 1 base, and 10 bases lay in between. The CDR3 consists of 16 residues.

The rearrangement joins TRBV6-1 to TRBJ2-7; D call uncertain. Germline V gene lookup returns CDR1 MNHNS and CDR2 SASEGT. The CDR3 extends over 14 amino acids. Trimming left V 2 bases short and J 4 bases short, with 12 bases between. The chain's CDR3 is CASSEYGLPYEQYF. CDR3 nucleotides: TGTGCCAGCAGTGAATATGGTCTCCCTTACGAGCAGTACTTC.

The rearrangement links TRBV5-4 to TRBJ1-3; D unresolved. The germline V gene encodes CDR1 SGHNT and CDR2 YYREEE (reference sequence). Deletions cut 3 bases from V and 0 bases from J, with 10 bases between. The CDR3 is 15 amino acids. Here the CDR3 reads CASSSPRTSGNTIYF. CDR3 sequence (DNA): TGTGCCAGCAGCTCGCCCAGGACCTCTGGAAACACCATATATTTT.

The gene calls are TRBV6-6 and TRBJ1-1; no clear D gene. The CDR3 covers 11 residues. Between the trimmed V and J ends, which lost 3 bases and 7 bases, there was a span of 6 bases. Germline lookup yields CDR1 MNHNY and CDR2 SVGAGI (reference sequence). CDR3 bases: TGTGCCAGCAGTTATGGTGGTGAAGCTTTCTTT. It yields the protein CASSYGGEAFF.

The V gene is TRBV18, the J gene TRBJ2-7, with 10 positions matching TRBD1. Trimming at V came to 3 bases and at J to 6 bases, leaving 11 bases not matched to a gene. The CDR3 is 16 residues long. Germline V gene lookup returns CDR1 KGHSH and CDR2 LQKENI. CDR3 protein: CASSPWTGGRFAEQYF. The CDR3 nucleotides are TGTGCCAGCTCACCGTGGACAGGGGGAAGATTCGCCGAGCAGTACTTC.

The rearrangement joins TRBV10-3 to TRBJ1-1; the match to TRBD1 covers 7 bases. In germline, CDR1 is ENHRY, CDR2 SYGVKD. The CDR3 totals 14 residues. The J segment lost 1 base and the V segment lost 10 bases, leaving 9 bases of the junction unmatched. The CDR3 DNA reads TGTGCCACACAGGGGACGCATACGAACACTGAAGCTTTCTTT. It specifies CATQGTHTNTEAFF.

J is TRBJ2-7 and V is TRBV7-2; 8 positions agree with TRBD2. The CDR3 length is 16 residues. The V gene end was trimmed by 5 bases and the J gene end by 0 bases; junction bases not matched to a gene: 9. Germline V gives CDR1 SGHTA, CDR2 FQGNSA. The CDR3 DNA is TGTGCCAGCAGCCCGCGGCCTAGCGGGCTCTCCTACGAGCAGTACTTC. Translated, it gives CASSPRPSGLSYEQYF.

V gene TRBV5-1 combines with J gene TRBJ1-2; 8 bases are a match to TRBD1. This CDR3 region has 13 residues. The ends lost 4 bases at V and 8 bases at J; junction bases unmatched: 7. The germline gives CDR1 SGHRS, CDR2 YFSETQ. The CDR3 reads CASSTDRGYGYTF. The CDR3 DNA reads TGCGCCAGCAGCACAGACAGGGGTTACGGCTACACCTTC.

The chain recombines TRBV5-1 with TRBJ2-6, with D uncertain. The CDR3 totals 17 residues. Germline CDR1 SGHRS, CDR2 YFSETQ. Deletions cut 0 bases from V and 0 bases from J, with 10 bases between. This CDR3 reads CASSLAGRSSGANVLTF. The DNA for the CDR3 is TGCGCCAGCAGCTTGGCGGGCAGGAGCTCTGGGGCCAACGTCCTGACTTTC. The complete variable domain, with remaining parts taken from reference TRBV5-1 and TRBJ2-6, reads KAGVTQTPRYLIKTRGQQVTLSCSPISGHRSVSWYQQTPGQGLQFLFEYFSETQRNKGNFPGRFSGRQFSNSRSEMNVSTLELGDSALYLCASSLAGRSSGANVLTFGAGSRLTVL.

This chain joins TRBV27 and TRBJ2-5; 11 nucleotides align to TRBD2. The CDR3 runs to 15 residues. CDR1 and CDR2 from the germline V gene are MNHEY and SMNVEV (reference sequence). Losses at the gene ends were 6 bases for V and 1 base for J; bases not matched to a gene: 4. CDR3 protein: CASRTSGTPQETQYF. For the CDR3, the DNA is TGTGCCAGCAGGACTAGCGGGACCCCCCAAGAGACCCAGTACTTC.

The V and J genes are TRBV2 and TRBJ2-3, with D unresolved. Trimming removed 7 bases from V and 0 bases from J, with 11 bases in between. Germline V gives CDR1 SNHLY, CDR2 FYNNEI. This CDR3 region has 14 residues. CDR3 protein: CASTEVKSTDTQYF. CDR3 coding DNA: TGTGCCAGCACCGAAGTGAAGAGCACAGATACGCAGTATTTT.

The genes are TRBV7-2 and TRBJ1-5, with D hard to call. V was clipped by 1 base and J by 3 bases, with 7 bases between them. CDR1 and CDR2 from the germline V gene are SGHTA and FQGNSA. The CDR3 contains 14 residues. As DNA, the CDR3 is TGTGCCAGCAGCTTAGGTCGGAACAATCAGCCCCAGCATTTT. This codes for CASSLGRNNQPQHF.

The V call is TRBV18, the J call TRBJ2-1, with TRBD2 as a possible D gene (6 bases). This CDR3 is built from 15 residues. The germline V and J ends were trimmed by 1 base and 2 bases, with 9 bases remaining between them. Germline V gene data show CDR1 as KGHSH and CDR2 as LQKENI. CDR3 loop: CASSPRGGTYNEQFF. DNA of the CDR3: TGTGCCAGCTCACCACGGGGCGGGACCTACAATGAGCAGTTCTTC.

The chain recombines TRBV6-1 with TRBJ1-2; 7 bases map to TRBD1. CDR1 and CDR2 (germline): MNHNS, SASEGT. This CDR3 has 12 amino acids. Trimming removed 8 bases from V and 4 bases from J; junction bases left unmatched: 4. CDR3 DNA: TGTGCCAGCCAGGGGGTTGTCTATGGCTACACCTTC. Translated, it gives CASQGVVYGYTF.

This chain uses TRBV6-5 with TRBJ2-7; 7 bases map to TRBD1. V dropped 0 bases and J dropped 2; count of bases not matched to a gene: 1. Germline loops: CDR1 MNHEY, CDR2 SVGAGI. This CDR3 is 14 amino acids long. This CDR3 is CASSYSTGTYEQYF. As DNA, the CDR3 is TGTGCCAGCAGTTACTCGACAGGGACCTACGAGCAGTACTTC.

V and J are TRBV10-2 and TRBJ2-2; the match to TRBD1 covers 7 bases. Germline CDR1 reads WSHSY; CDR2 reads SAAADI. CDR3 size: 13 residues. After removal of 6 bases from V and 4 bases from J, the junction contained 2 bases not matched to a gene. The CDR3 is CASRGTATGELFF. The CDR3 nucleotides are TGCGCCAGCAGGGGGACAGCCACCGGGGAGCTGTTTTTT.

Remarks on this clone: Other DNA variants within this sample encode the same CDR3. The CDR3 nucleotides read TGTGCCAGCAGCTCCTTAGCGGGGGGCCAAGAGACCCAGTACTTC. Translating it yields CASSSLAGGQETQYF. The chain links TRBV5-4 to TRBJ2-5; 10 positions agree with TRBD2. CDR1 is SGHNT and CDR2 is YYREEE in the germline V gene (reference sequence). There are 15 residues in the CDR3. With V trimmed by 3 bases and J by 1 base, 3 bases remained unmatched.

This clone has a single count. CDR3 coding DNA: TGTGCCAGCTCACCACAGACCCAAGAGACCCAGTACTTC. It codes for CASSPQTQETQYF. V is TRBV18 and J is TRBJ2-5; no firm D call. The CDR3 is made up of 13 amino acids. The germline gives CDR1 KGHSH, CDR2 LQKENI. V shed 1 base and J shed 1 base, with 4 bases lying between them.

This clone was observed a single time. The chain employs TRBV11-2 and TRBJ2-7; TRBD2 matches at 9 bases. There are 14 residues in the CDR3. The germline V gene encodes CDR1 SGHAT and CDR2 FQNNGV. The ends lost 1 base at V and 7 bases at J; junction bases unmatched: 5. The CDR3 protein is CASSLVAGAGEQYF. CDR3 nucleotides: TGTGCCAGCAGCTTAGTAGCGGGAGCGGGGGAGCAGTACTTC.

The chain recombines TRBV29-1 with TRBJ2-7; a possible D gene is TRBD2 (5 bases). Trimming took off 6 bases at V and 3 bases at J, with 9 bases between the two ends. The CDR3 is made up of 11 amino acids. Germline V gene lookup returns CDR1 SQVTM and CDR2 ANQGSEA. CDR3 protein: CSVATSYEQYF. The CDR3 bases are TGCAGCGTCGCAACTAGCTACGAGCAGTACTTC.

The chain recombines TRBV11-2 with TRBJ2-7, with 9 bases identical to TRBD1. Germline V CDR1 and CDR2: SGHAT, FQNNGV. J lost 4 bases, V lost 5 bases, and 9 bases had no gene match. The CDR3 has 15 residues. CDR3 residues: CASSPRTGAPYEQYF. The DNA for the CDR3 is TGTGCCAGCAGCCCCAGGACAGGGGCCCCATACGAGCAGTACTTC.

The genes are TRBV5-1 and TRBJ1-4, with 7 bases that match TRBD1. This CDR3 region has 14 residues. The ends lost 4 bases at V and 8 bases at J; junction bases unmatched: 8. In germline, CDR1 is SGHRS, CDR2 YFSETQ. DNA for the CDR3: TGCGCCAGCAGCACCGGACAGGTGGGGGAAAAACTGTTTTTT. It translates to CASSTGQVGEKLFF.

V is TRBV7-2 and J is TRBJ1-2, with 12 bases fitting TRBD1. Per germline, CDR1 SGHTA and CDR2 FQGNSA. V shed 5 bases and J 6 bases; nucleotides not matched to a gene: 7. The CDR3 is 15 residues long. Here the CDR3 DNA reads TGTGCCAGCAGCATCGGGACAGGGGGCGAACATGGCTACACCTTC. This gives the protein CASSIGTGGEHGYTF.

The chain employs TRBV28 and TRBJ2-5; 14 nucleotides match TRBD2. In germline, CDR1 is MDHEN, CDR2 SYDVKM. V was pared by 8 bases and J by 5 bases, with 10 bases of the junction left unmatched. The CDR3 is 16 amino acids. The CDR3 DNA is TGTGCCAGCTCCGACGGGACTAGCGGGAGAGGGGAGACCCAGTACTTC. Encoded protein: CASSDGTSGRGETQYF.

This sequence joins TRBV7-6 and TRBJ1-1, with a tentative D call TRBD1 (5 bases). Germline-derived CDR1 and CDR2 are SGHVS and FNYEAQ. Trimming stripped 5 bases from V and 4 bases from J, with 14 bases between. This CDR3 comprises 14 residues. CDR3 residues: CASSLREEGTEAFF. The CDR3 DNA sequence: TGTGCCAGCAGCCTCAGGGAGGAGGGCACTGAAGCTTTCTTT.

This clone appeared once. The genes are TRBV6-5 and TRBJ2-7, with D hard to call. This CDR3 has 12 amino acids. Germline V gives CDR1 MNHEY, CDR2 SVGAGI. V was clipped by 2 bases and J by 4 bases, with 6 bases between them. The CDR3 reads CASSYVSYEQYF. The CDR3 DNA sequence: TGTGCCAGCAGTTACGTATCTTACGAGCAGTACTTC.

This clone was seen just once. Additional DNA sequences in this sample encode the identical CDR3. V and J are TRBV5-1 and TRBJ1-2, with 11 bases aligning to TRBD1. The CDR3 consists of 14 residues. The V gene end was trimmed by 0 bases and the J gene end by 7 bases; junction bases not matched to a gene: 2. Looked up from germline, CDR1 is SGHRS and CDR2 is YFSETQ. Written as DNA, the CDR3 is TGCGCCAGCAGCTTGGAGGGACAGGGGGGTGGCTACACCTTC. This codes for CASSLEGQGGGYTF. Drawing the rest from reference TRBV5-1 and TRBJ1-2, the complete variable domain is KAGVTQTPRYLIKTRGQQVTLSCSPISGHRSVSWYQQTPGQGLQFLFEYFSETQRNKGNFPGRFSGRQFSNSRSEMNVSTLELGDSALYLCASSLEGQGGGYTFGSGTRLTVV.

The chain is built from TRBV28 and TRBJ1-2, with D hard to call. CDR1 and CDR2 from the germline V gene are MDHEN and SYDVKM. Trimming took off 5 bases at V and 3 bases at J, with 10 bases between the two ends. The CDR3 contains 13 residues. The CDR3 is CASSLPLDYGYTF. In DNA form, the CDR3 reads TGTGCCAGCAGTCTCCCCCTTGACTATGGCTACACCTTC.